These 16 T cell receptor beta chains were sequenced from one sample in a study of response to subunit inactivated influenza vaccine. Each CDR3 protein gets one entry after TCRdb re-called the RT-PCR reads with MiXCR. In the table there are over 150,000 distinct CDR3 sequences, roughly 10% of which are singletons. The material sequenced was CD8+ T cells sorted from PBMCs, taken 23 to 25 months after vaccination. Receptor source: a man aged 45 to 70 who received an inactivated influenza vaccine.

This clonotype occurred many times. The genes are TRBV5-1 and TRBJ2-5, with 7 nucleotides matching TRBD1. Germline loops: CDR1 SGHRS, CDR2 YFSETQ. The J segment lost 5 bases and the V segment lost 4 bases, leaving 8 bases of the junction unmatched. CDR3 length: 14 residues. As DNA, the CDR3 is TGCGCCAGCAGCCTGACAGGGTCTAAGGAGACCCAGTACTTC. It encodes CASSLTGSKETQYF. Filled out from reference TRBV5-1 and TRBJ2-5, the complete variable domain reads KAGVTQTPRYLIKTRGQQVTLSCSPISGHRSVSWYQQTPGQGLQFLFEYFSETQRNKGNFPGRFSGRQFSNSRSEMNVSTLELGDSALYLCASSLTGSKETQYFGPGTRLLVL.

The genes are TRBV4-1 and TRBJ2-2; 11 nucleotides align to TRBD1. CDR1 MGHRA and CDR2 YSYEKL come from the germline V gene. V shed 3 bases and J 10 bases; nucleotides not matched to a gene: 7. The CDR3 is made up of 15 amino acids. The CDR3 DNA is TGCGCCAGCAGCCAGGGGGGACAGGGGGGAATGGAGCTGTTTTTT. It yields the protein CASSQGGQGGMELFF.

This clonotype was seen a few times. This rearrangement joins TRBV27 to TRBJ2-4, with TRBD1 matching 9 bases. V was clipped by 8 bases and J by 16 bases; unmatched bases: 9. This CDR3 has 11 residues. Germline V gives CDR1 MNHEY, CDR2 SMNVEV (reference sequence). CDR3 protein: CASSYGDRVYF. The CDR3 DNA is TGTGCCAGCTCCTACGGGGACAGGGTTTACTTC.

This clonotype was detected only a few times. The genes are TRBV25-1 and TRBJ1-2; 9 bases match TRBD1. The trim removed 3 bases at V and 4 bases at J, leaving 3 bases unmatched. Germline V CDR1 and CDR2: MGHDK, SYGVNS. The CDR3 is made up of 14 amino acids. The CDR3 spells CASSEGTGTYGYTF. The DNA for the CDR3 is TGTGCCAGCAGTGAGGGGACAGGGACCTATGGCTACACCTTC.

V and J are TRBV5-6 and TRBJ2-2, with TRBD1 as a possible D gene (6 bases). V was clipped by 4 bases and J by 6 bases, with 13 bases between them. This CDR3 region has 14 residues. Germline CDR1 and CDR2: SGHDT and YYEEEE. The CDR3 nucleotides read TGTGCCAGCAGCGAAGGACAGTCTCCCGGGGAGCTGTTTTTT. Encoded protein: CASSEGQSPGELFF.

The gene calls are TRBV29-1 and TRBJ1-1, with D tentatively TRBD1 (5 bases). CDR1 and CDR2 from the germline V gene are SQVTM and ANQGSEA. The CDR3 has 14 residues. The V gene lost 7 bases and the J gene lost 0 bases, with 15 bases spanning the gap. CDR3 region: CSAIIAGMNTEAFF. The CDR3 DNA reads as TGCAGCGCAATAATAGCAGGGATGAACACTGAAGCTTTCTTT.

At least ten counts were recorded for this clonotype. This chain connects TRBV6-5 to TRBJ1-3; D call uncertain. The germline V gene encodes CDR1 MNHEY and CDR2 SVGAGI. The CDR3 length is 15 residues. V lost 0 bases, J lost 0 bases, and 6 bases lay in between. CDR3 bases: TGTGCCAGCAGTTACTCGATCAGCTCTGGAAACACCATATATTTT. As protein: CASSYSISSGNTIYF.

This sequence joins TRBV3-1 and TRBJ2-1, with TRBD2 matching over 11 bases. Germline V gives CDR1 LGHDT, CDR2 YNNKEL (reference sequence). The CDR3 spans 16 residues. Trimming took 0 bases from V and 8 from J; bases not matched to a gene: 6. CDR3 nucleotides: TGTGCCAGCAGCCAAGACGGACTAGCGGGCGGCCATGAGCAGTTCTTC. Amino acids: CASSQDGLAGGHEQFF.

The chain joins TRBV7-9 to TRBJ2-3; D unresolved. The CDR3 totals 13 residues. V lost 5 bases and J 6 bases, leaving 12 bases between the germline ends. Germline V gives CDR1 SEHNR, CDR2 FQNEAQ (reference sequence). Here the CDR3 reads CASSLGFIDTQYF. DNA for the CDR3: TGTGCCAGCAGCCTCGGATTCATCGATACGCAGTATTTT.

V gene TRBV19 combines with J gene TRBJ1-2; possibly TRBD1 for D (5 bases). V was cut by 3 bases and J by 2 bases, with 16 bases left in between. The CDR3 is 16 amino acids. Germline V gene data show CDR1 as LNHDA and CDR2 as SQIVND (reference sequence). The CDR3 DNA follows: TGTGCCAGTAGTATGTCCTGGGACGGGAAAAACTATGGCTACACCTTC. Amino acid sequence: CASSMSWDGKNYGYTF.

The J gene is TRBJ1-6, the V gene TRBV28; TRBD1 matches 8 bases. V shed 7 bases, J shed 4 bases, and the junction held 9 bases outside the gene matches. CDR3 length: 16 amino acids. Germline CDR1 is MDHEN and CDR2 is SYDVKM. CDR3 residues: CASTKEGQEYNSPLHF. CDR3 DNA sequence: TGTGCCAGCACCAAAGAGGGACAGGAATATAATTCACCCCTCCACTTT.

This clonotype has a handful of counts. The chain joins TRBV5-6 to TRBJ2-5, with D possibly being TRBD1 or TRBD2 (5 bases each). Germline V gene data show CDR1 as SGHDT and CDR2 as YYEEEE. Trimming removed 2 bases from V and 2 bases from J, with 13 bases in between. There are 15 residues in the CDR3. The CDR3 is CASSFLGGGQETQYF. The DNA of the CDR3 is TGTGCCAGCAGCTTCCTAGGTGGGGGTCAAGAGACCCAGTACTTC.

This clonotype was detected only a few times. CDR3: CASSTTVRSDALRLQETQYF. Here the CDR3 DNA reads TGTGCCAGCTCAACGACAGTTCGGAGTGACGCCTTGCGGCTCCAAGAGACCCAGTACTTC. This chain connects TRBV18 to TRBJ2-5, with D possibly TRBD1 on 5 matching bases. The length of the CDR3 is 20 residues. Between the trimmed V and J ends, which lost 5 bases and 1 base, there was a span of 29 bases. The germline V gene encodes CDR1 KGHSH and CDR2 LQKENI.

The rearrangement links TRBV12-3 or TRBV12-4 to TRBJ2-2; the match to TRBD2 covers 11 bases. CDR3 length: 15 residues. With 6 bases clipped from V and 7 bases from J, the junction kept 7 bases outside the gene matches. The CDR3 reads CASSHSGRAVGELFF. The DNA for the CDR3 is TGTGCCAGCAGCCATAGCGGGAGGGCCGTCGGGGAGCTGTTTTTT.

The chain employs TRBV10-3 and TRBJ2-7; 8 bases line up with TRBD1. The trim removed 2 bases at V and 2 bases at J, leaving 5 bases unmatched. Germline CDR1 is ENHRY and CDR2 is SYGVKD. The CDR3 loop spans 15 amino acids. Here the CDR3 DNA reads TGTGCCATCAGTGAGACGGCAGGGGGCCCCTACGAGCAGTACTTC. It specifies CAISETAGGPYEQYF.

This sequence joins TRBV7-8 and TRBJ2-1; TRBD1 agrees at 7 bases. The CDR3 is made up of 12 amino acids. Germline CDR1 SGHVS, CDR2 FQNEAQ. With 4 bases clipped from V and 12 bases from J, the junction kept 6 bases outside the gene matches. The CDR3 region has the DNA TGTGCCAGCAGCTACGACAGGGTGGCGCAGTTCTTC. Translating gives CASSYDRVAQFF.